Sequencing of this T cell receptor (beta chain) was carried out in a study of blood T cell repertoires in COVID-19. This clone was counted a single time. In the original processing: Amplification with reference gene primers provided the estimates of nucleated cell counts. Clones were read by immunoSEQ multiplex PCR, and TCRdb kept only the in-frame ones, dropping some. V and J calls and clone size are as listed in that table; D and trimming were resolved from the DNA. The data hold about 74,000 clones, with approximately 86% observed a single time. The germline V and J ends were trimmed by 2 bases and 0 bases, with 5 bases remaining between them. The CDR3 consists of 15 residues. CDR1 MNHEY and CDR2 SVGAGI come from the germline V gene.

The sequencing input was peripheral blood. The clonotype comes from a woman older than 75 with active or convalescent COVID-19. This sequence joins TRBV6-5 and TRBJ2-6, with D possibly TRBD2 on 5 matching bases. Here the CDR3 DNA reads TGTGCCAGCAGTTACGCGGGCTCTGGGGCCAACGTCCTGACTTTC. It is translated as CASSYAGSGANVLTF.